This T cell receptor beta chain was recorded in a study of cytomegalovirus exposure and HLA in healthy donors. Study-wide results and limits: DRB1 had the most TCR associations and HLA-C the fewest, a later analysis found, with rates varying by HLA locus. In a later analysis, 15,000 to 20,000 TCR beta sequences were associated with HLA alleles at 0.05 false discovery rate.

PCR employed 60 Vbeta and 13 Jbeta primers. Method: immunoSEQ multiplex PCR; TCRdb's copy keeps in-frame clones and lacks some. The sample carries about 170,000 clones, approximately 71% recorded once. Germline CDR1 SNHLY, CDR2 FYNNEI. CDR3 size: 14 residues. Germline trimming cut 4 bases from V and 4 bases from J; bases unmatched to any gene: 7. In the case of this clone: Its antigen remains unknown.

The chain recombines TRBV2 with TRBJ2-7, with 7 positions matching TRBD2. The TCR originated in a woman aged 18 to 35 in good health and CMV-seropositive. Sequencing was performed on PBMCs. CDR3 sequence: CASSVDRGVYEQYF. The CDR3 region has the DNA TGTGCCAGCAGTGTCGACCGGGGGGTATACGAGCAGTACTTC.